This T cell receptor beta chain was captured by sequencing in a study of blood T cell repertoires in COVID-19. Study-level information: Some COVID-19 samples were acute and others convalescent; all came from the United States, Italy and Spain. The analysed material was cDNA or gDNA that came from T cells, B-cell-depleted T cells, or PBMCs.

CDR1 and CDR2 from the germline V gene are KGHSH and LQKENI. V trimming: 6 bases; J trimming: 5 bases; junction bases outside the gene matches: 4. The CDR3 is made up of 14 amino acids. In the original processing: Amplification of reference gene primers provided the estimated nucleated cell counts. The method was immunoSEQ multiplex PCR; TCRdb's version includes in-frame clones alone and lacks a portion of them. That table furnishes V, J and clone size, whereas the DNA furnished D and trimming. Of 95,000 to 110,000 clones detected, 75% to 90% appear once; the ten largest clones hold more than 20%. Sample: peripheral blood. This TCR was recovered from a man aged 60-69 years with acute or convalescent COVID-19. V usage is TRBV18 and J usage is TRBJ1-5, with 10 bases lining up with TRBD1. CDR3 nucleotides: TGTGCCAGCTCGCCGGGACAGGGGTATCAGCCCCAGCATTTT. Its protein is CASSPGQGYQPQHF.